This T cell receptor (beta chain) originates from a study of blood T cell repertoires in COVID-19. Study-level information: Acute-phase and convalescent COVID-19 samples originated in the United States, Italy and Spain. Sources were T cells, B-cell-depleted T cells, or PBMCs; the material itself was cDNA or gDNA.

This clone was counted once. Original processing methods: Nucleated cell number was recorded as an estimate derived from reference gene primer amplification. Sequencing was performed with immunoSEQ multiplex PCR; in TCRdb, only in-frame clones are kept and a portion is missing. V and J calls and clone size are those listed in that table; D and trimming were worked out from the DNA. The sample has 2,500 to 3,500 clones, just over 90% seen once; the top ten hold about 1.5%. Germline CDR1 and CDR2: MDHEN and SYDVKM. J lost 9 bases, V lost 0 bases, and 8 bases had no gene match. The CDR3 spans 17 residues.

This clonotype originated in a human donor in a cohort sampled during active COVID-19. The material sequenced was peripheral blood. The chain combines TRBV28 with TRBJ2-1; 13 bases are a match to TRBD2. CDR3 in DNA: TGTGCCAGCAGTTTATGGACACTAGCGGGAGGGCCGGGTGAGCAGTTCTTC. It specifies CASSLWTLAGGPGEQFF.